The 25 T cell receptor beta chains below were found in one sample sequenced in a study of a mutant IDH1 vaccine in newly diagnosed glioma. Using immunoSEQ multiplex PCR, the repertoire was profiled, and TCRdb retains in-frame clones only, with some absent. The data contain around 80,000 clones, 75% to 90% of them singletons. The time point denotes: week 23, last vaccination. Vaccine doses each comprised 300 ug of mutant IDH1 20-mer peptide, with topical imiquimod. Their cognate antigens are unknown. The source material was PBMCs, sampled from a glioma patient whose treatment included an IDH1 peptide vaccine. The receptors here all came from a woman aged 45 to 65 with glioma.

This clone came up a few times. The junction shows a germline mismatch at one end, possibly a read error. The chain recombines TRBV20-1 with TRBJ2-1, with D uncertain. CDR3 length equals 8 residues. The V gene's germline CDR1 is DFQATT and CDR2 SNEGSKA (reference sequence). The CDR3: CSARGNVF. In DNA form, the CDR3 reads TGCAGTGCTAGAGGAAATGTCTTC.

The V call is TRBV6-5, the J call TRBJ1-5; no clear D gene. Germline CDR1 MNHEY, CDR2 SVGAGI. V lost 0 bases to trimming and J lost 4 bases, with 10 bases between them. CDR3 length: 15 residues. CDR3 in amino acids: CASSYSRTANQPQHF. The CDR3, as DNA: TGTGCCAGCAGTTACTCGAGGACGGCGAATCAGCCCCAGCATTTT.

This clone was observed a few times. The rearrangement uses TRBV29-1 and TRBJ1-1; unclear D gene. Trimming shortened V by 4 bases and J by 7 bases, and 10 bases separated the two germline ends. This CDR3 comprises 11 residues. Germline V lookup: CDR1 SQVTM, CDR2 ANQGSEA. The CDR3 bases are TGCAGCGTTGTTGGTATGATTGAAGCTTTCTTT. This gives the protein CSVVGMIEAFF.

The chain recombines TRBV4-1 with TRBJ2-1, with D tentatively TRBD2 (6 bases). CDR3 size: 14 residues. V was clipped by 1 base and J by 4 bases, with 8 bases between them. CDR1 is MGHRA and CDR2 is YSYEKL in the germline V gene. The CDR3 DNA is TGCGCCAGCAGCCAAGTGGGGGGTTACAATGAGCAGTTCTTC. Protein product: CASSQVGGYNEQFF.

The chain carries TRBV27 and TRBJ2-1; the D call may be TRBD1 or TRBD2 (5 bases each). In germline, CDR1 is MNHEY, CDR2 SMNVEV (reference sequence). V lost 1 base and J 0 bases, leaving 13 bases between the germline ends. The CDR3 loop spans 17 amino acids. CDR3 nucleotide sequence: TGTGCCAGCAGTTTATTTCCCCCAGGGAGCTCCTACAATGAGCAGTTCTTC. Translated: CASSLFPPGSSYNEQFF.

V usage is TRBV14 and J usage is TRBJ2-5; D possibly corresponds to TRBD2 (7 bases). The J call is doubtful: the DNA matches TRBJ2-7 better. Germline CDR1 reads SGHDN; CDR2 reads FVKESK. The length of the CDR3 is 15 residues. CDR3 protein: CASSQLWGGYYEQYF. CDR3 nucleotides: TGTGCCAGCAGCCAACTTTGGGGGGGCTACTACGAGCAGTACTTC.

The J gene is TRBJ2-3, the V gene TRBV18; 13 nucleotides align to TRBD2. Germline V gives CDR1 KGHSH, CDR2 LQKENI. J lost 6 bases, V lost 4 bases, and 7 bases had no gene match. The CDR3 runs 16 residues. The CDR3 is CASSQLAGGPGDTQYF. The CDR3 DNA reads TGTGCCAGCTCACAACTAGCGGGAGGGCCGGGGGATACGCAGTATTTT.

The chain has TRBV30 and TRBJ1-3; D is unclear. V dropped 2 bases and J dropped 1 base, with 3 bases sitting between them. Germline V gene sequence: CDR1 GTSNPN, CDR2 SVGIG (reference sequence). The CDR3 spans 12 residues. Here the CDR3 DNA reads TGTGCCTGGAGTTGGTCTGGAAACACCATATATTTT. Encoded protein: CAWSWSGNTIYF.

This clone was detected a few times. CDR3 sequence: CASSSPPRGYNEQFF. CDR3 nucleotide sequence: TGTGCCAGCAGTTCGCCCCCCCGGGGTTACAATGAGCAGTTCTTC. The genes are TRBV5-6 and TRBJ2-1, with D perhaps TRBD2 (5 bases). Germline V gene sequence: CDR1 SGHDT, CDR2 YYEEEE. This CDR3 comprises 15 residues. Trimming cost V 5 bases and J 4 bases, with 16 bases left between them.

This clone was recorded only once. This chain links TRBV4-1 with TRBJ2-7, with 8 bases fitting TRBD1. Germline values: CDR1 MGHRA, CDR2 YSYEKL. CDR3 length equals 15 residues. J gave up 5 bases and V 0 bases, and 6 bases lay outside the gene matches. The CDR3 sequence is CASSQDHRGINEQYF. CDR3 nucleotide sequence: TGCGCCAGCAGCCAAGACCACAGGGGGATCAACGAGCAGTACTTC.

The genes are TRBV5-4 and TRBJ2-1; 7 nucleotides match TRBD2. V was pared by 1 base and J by 10 bases, with 5 bases of the junction left unmatched. Germline CDR1 SGHNT, CDR2 YYREEE (reference sequence). This CDR3 region has 13 residues. CDR3 sequence reads: CASSLYAGDEQFF. The CDR3, as DNA: TGTGCCAGCAGCTTGTACGCGGGAGACGAGCAGTTCTTC.

The chain has TRBV5-1 and TRBJ2-1; D is unresolved. V dropped 0 bases and J dropped 3 bases, with 7 bases sitting between them. The CDR3 runs to 14 residues. From germline, CDR1 is SGHRS and CDR2 YFSETQ. The CDR3 nucleotides are TGCGCCAGCAGCTTGGACATCCTCTACAATGAGCAGTTCTTC. Encoded protein: CASSLDILYNEQFF.

This rearrangement joins TRBV30 to TRBJ2-1; D call uncertain. In germline, CDR1 is GTSNPN, CDR2 SVGIG (reference sequence). V lost 7 bases to trimming and J lost 0 bases, with 4 bases between them. This CDR3 region has 11 residues. The CDR3 reads CASSSYNEQFF. CDR3 DNA sequence: TGTGCCTCTTCCTCCTACAATGAGCAGTTCTTC.

V gene TRBV6-1 combines with J gene TRBJ2-1; D is perhaps TRBD1 or TRBD2 (5 bases each). The ends were cut back, 1 base at V and 5 bases at J, with 12 bases in the middle. Per germline, CDR1 MNHNS and CDR2 SASEGT. This CDR3 has 15 amino acids. The DNA of the CDR3 is TGTGCCAGCAGTGAAGATGGGACGATCCACAATGAGCAGTTCTTC. Amino acid sequence: CASSEDGTIHNEQFF.

In this sample, this clone is medium-sized. This chain uses TRBV25-1 with TRBJ1-2, with a tentative D call TRBD1 (5 bases). Per germline, CDR1 MGHDK and CDR2 SYGVNS. The CDR3 runs 10 residues. The CDR3 region has the DNA TGTGCTACGCGGGGGGAAGGCTACACCTTC. This sequence encodes CATRGEGYTF.

This rearrangement joins TRBV28 to TRBJ2-1, with D uncertain. V lost 8 bases, J lost 4 bases, and 6 bases lay in between. Per germline, CDR1 MDHEN and CDR2 SYDVKM. The CDR3 has 11 residues. CDR3 region: CASARYNEQFF. CDR3 coding DNA: TGTGCCAGCGCGAGGTACAATGAGCAGTTCTTC.

In DNA form, the CDR3 reads TGTGCCAGCAGTTTATCGGGGTCCAATCAGCCCCAGCATTTT. Its protein product is CASSLSGSNQPQHF. The chain recombines TRBV28 with TRBJ1-5; D remains unclear. Trimming left V 1 base short and J 3 bases short, with 7 bases between. The germline gives CDR1 MDHEN, CDR2 SYDVKM. The CDR3 covers 14 residues. Combining the CDR3 with reference TRBV28 and TRBJ1-5 gives the whole variable domain DVKVTQSSRYLVKRTGEKVFLECVQDMDHENMFWYRQDPGLGLRLIYFSYDVKMKEKGDIPEGYSVSREKKERFSLILESASTNQTSMYLCASSLSGSNQPQHFGDGTRLSIL.

CDR3 amino acids: CAWSTWTGGVLDTGELFF. As DNA, the CDR3 is TGTGCCTGGAGTACCTGGACAGGGGGCGTTCTGGACACCGGGGAGCTGTTTTTT. The V gene is TRBV30, the J gene TRBJ2-2; 11 positions agree with TRBD1. The CDR3 is 18 residues long. CDR1 and CDR2 (germline): GTSNPN, SVGIG (reference sequence). The V gene end was trimmed by 2 bases and the J gene end by 3 bases; junction bases not matched to a gene: 11.

A word on this clone: A read error may produce the germline difference seen at one junction end. This chain joins TRBV2 and TRBJ1-1, with 7 nucleotides matching TRBD1. This CDR3 has 14 residues. CDR1 and CDR2 from the germline V gene are SNHLY and FYNNEI. Here the CDR3 DNA reads TGTGCCACCAGTCTCATCGACAGGGAGTCTGAAGCTTTCTTT. It translates to CATSLIDRESEAFF.

V and J are TRBV28 and TRBJ2-1, with 10 bases fitting TRBD2. The CDR3 contains 16 residues. With 1 base clipped from V and 4 bases from J, the junction kept 4 bases outside the gene matches. CDR1 and CDR2 from the germline V gene are MDHEN and SYDVKM. DNA for the CDR3: TGTGCCAGCAGTTTATTGCTAGCGGGAGTGTACAATGAGCAGTTCTTC. Translated: CASSLLLAGVYNEQFF.

The rearrangement links TRBV28 to TRBJ2-7; 13 positions agree with TRBD2. Germline V gene lookup returns CDR1 MDHEN and CDR2 SYDVKM. Trimming at V came to 2 bases and at J to 6 bases, leaving 13 bases not matched to a gene. The CDR3 is made up of 18 amino acids. DNA for the CDR3: TGTGCCAGCAGTTTACCCAGACTAGCGGGAGGATATACCATCGAGCAGTACTTC. Translated: CASSLPRLAGGYTIEQYF.

The sample holds one count of this clone. V and J are TRBV5-1 and TRBJ2-2; D might be TRBD1 (5 bases). This CDR3 comprises 15 residues. V was shortened by 2 bases and J by 7 bases, with 15 bases between the two germline ends. Germline CDR1 reads SGHRS; CDR2 reads YFSETQ. The CDR3 DNA reads TGCGCCAGCAGCTTAATGTTCCTAGACAGCGGGGAGCTGTTTTTT. This encodes CASSLMFLDSGELFF.

The chain recombines TRBV9 with TRBJ1-2, with 10 bases identical to TRBD1. This CDR3 spans 16 amino acids. Trimming cost V 2 bases and J 7 bases; bases outside gene matches: 11. Germline assignment: CDR1 SGDLS and CDR2 YYNGEE. Here the CDR3 DNA reads TGTGCCAGCAGCGTGGAAGGAACGACAGGGGGCGGTGGCTACACCTTC. As protein: CASSVEGTTGGGGYTF.

The chain couples TRBV6-5 to TRBJ1-1, with D tentatively TRBD1 (6 bases). CDR3 length: 12 residues. V lost 8 bases to trimming and J lost 5 bases, with 12 bases between them. CDR1 and CDR2 from the germline V gene are MNHEY and SVGAGI. The CDR3 bases are TGTGCCAGCCGACCACAGGGTACTGAAGCTTTCTTT. This encodes CASRPQGTEAFF.

The CDR3 DNA reads as TGTGCCAGCACTACCTCTCGGCCCTACGAGCAGTACTTC. Protein product: CASTTSRPYEQYF. This sequence joins TRBV28 and TRBJ2-7; D remains ambiguous. The CDR3 extends over 13 amino acids. Germline CDR1 MDHEN, CDR2 SYDVKM. The V and J ends lost 7 bases and 2 bases respectively, with 12 bases between them. Complete variable domain (other parts from reference TRBV28 and TRBJ2-7): DVKVTQSSRYLVKRTGEKVFLECVQDMDHENMFWYRQDPGLGLRLIYFSYDVKMKEKGDIPEGYSVSREKKERFSLILESASTNQTSMYLCASTTSRPYEQYFGPGTRLTVT.